These 29 T cell receptor beta chains originate from one sample sequenced in a study of lymphopenia after photon versus proton radiotherapy. Profiling relied on immunoSEQ multiplex PCR, and the TCRdb table lists in-frame clones only, not all of them. Of approximately 23,000 clones detected, about 89% appear once; the ten largest clones hold over 8.5%. The source was peripheral blood, collected from a patient treated with proton-based radiotherapy. Receptors originate from a man of 80 years or more with esophageal cancer.

The count of this clone is one. This chain links TRBV25-1 with TRBJ2-7, with D perhaps assigned TRBD1 or TRBD2 (5 bases each). The germline V gene encodes CDR1 MGHDK and CDR2 SYGVNS. This CDR3 comprises 15 residues. The ends were cut back, 5 bases at V and 6 bases at J, with 20 bases in the middle. CDR3 residues: CASSPPRGPPVEQYF. CDR3 sequence (DNA): TGTGCCAGCAGTCCCCCCCGGGGCCCCCCAGTCGAGCAGTACTTC.

The chain employs TRBV28 and TRBJ1-2; D unresolved. Germline CDR1 is MDHEN and CDR2 is SYDVKM. The length of the CDR3 is 12 residues. V lost 4 bases and J 13 bases, leaving 16 bases between the germline ends. The CDR3 sequence is CASSSYRVGRTF. For the CDR3, the DNA is TGTGCCAGCAGTTCCTACAGAGTCGGGCGCACCTTC.

The chain joins TRBV11-2 to TRBJ2-4; 8 bases agree with TRBD1. The germline CDR1 and CDR2 sequences are SGHAT and FQNNGV. The CDR3 extends over 14 amino acids. Germline trimming cut 5 bases from V and 5 bases from J; bases unmatched to any gene: 5. The CDR3 coding sequence is TGTGCCAGCAGCCGACAGGGGAGCCAAAACATTCAGTACTTC. This codes for CASSRQGSQNIQYF.

The rearrangement links TRBV6-1 to TRBJ2-7; 7 bases map to TRBD1. The CDR3 consists of 19 residues. Trimming cost V 1 base and J 6 bases; bases outside gene matches: 21. Germline V gene sequence: CDR1 MNHNS, CDR2 SASEGT. The CDR3 sequence: CASSEGLSARGRRTGEQYF. CDR3 nucleotide sequence: TGTGCCAGCAGTGAAGGTCTGTCGGCTAGGGGCCGAAGGACAGGCGAGCAGTACTTC.

The sample holds one count of this clone. The V call is TRBV7-6, the J call TRBJ1-4, with unresolved D. V shed 3 bases and J shed 7 bases, with 12 bases lying between them. CDR3 length equals 14 residues. The germline V gene encodes CDR1 SGHVS and CDR2 FNYEAQ. Here the CDR3 reads CASSLAWGGEKLFF. CDR3 coding DNA: TGTGCCAGCAGCTTGGCCTGGGGAGGTGAAAAACTGTTTTTT.

This rearrangement joins TRBV18 to TRBJ2-5; the D is unclear. Looked up from germline, CDR1 is KGHSH and CDR2 is LQKENI. Trimming cost V 5 bases and J 5 bases, with 15 bases left between them. The CDR3 is 14 residues long. The CDR3 sequence is CASSFQSGLETQYF. The CDR3 DNA reads as TGTGCCAGCTCATTCCAGAGTGGATTGGAGACCCAGTACTTC.

J is TRBJ1-5 and V is TRBV27, with D possibly matching TRBD1 (5 bases). Germline V gene data show CDR1 as MNHEY and CDR2 as SMNVEV (reference sequence). V was trimmed by 1 base and J by 7 bases, leaving 11 bases between them. The CDR3 covers 14 residues. The CDR3 region has the DNA TGTGCCAGCAGTTTATTCCAGGGTGTGCAGCCCCAGCATTTT. Encoded protein: CASSLFQGVQPQHF.

This sequence joins TRBV25-1 and TRBJ2-2; D not resolved. The CDR3 totals 14 residues. Germline V gene data show CDR1 as MGHDK and CDR2 as SYGVNS. Trimming stripped 3 bases from V and 0 bases from J, with 5 bases between. In DNA, the CDR3 is TGTGCCAGCAGTGAGATCCCGAACACCGGGGAGCTGTTTTTT. Amino acid sequence: CASSEIPNTGELFF. Based on the CDR3 plus reference TRBV25-1 and TRBJ2-2, the full variable domain is EADIYQTPRYLVIGTGKKITLECSQTMGHDKMYWYQQDPGMELHLIHYSYGVNSTEKGDLSSESTVSRIRTEHFPLTLESARPSHTSQYLCASSEIPNTGELFFGEGSRLTVL.

J is TRBJ1-4 and V is TRBV30, with TRBD1 as a possible D gene (6 bases). Germline CDR1 and CDR2: GTSNPN and SVGIG (reference sequence). The germline V and J ends were trimmed by 3 bases and 3 bases, with 14 bases remaining between them. The CDR3 extends over 15 amino acids. The CDR3 region is CAWRGTGIPNEKLFF. CDR3 DNA: TGTGCCTGGAGGGGTACAGGGATCCCTAATGAAAAACTGTTTTTT.

This clone has only a few counts. The V call is TRBV2, the J call TRBJ1-1, with D unresolved. The germline V gene has CDR1 SNHLY and CDR2 FYNNEI. The V gene lost 9 bases and the J gene lost 2 bases, with 13 bases spanning the gap. This CDR3 comprises 13 residues. The CDR3 nucleotides read TGTGCCAGTAGCCGACGGCTCAACACTGAAGCTTTCTTT. Its protein product is CASSRRLNTEAFF.

V gene TRBV4-1 combines with J gene TRBJ2-5; weak D call: TRBD1 (6 bases). The germline V and J ends were trimmed by 3 bases and 5 bases, with 13 bases remaining between them. This CDR3 comprises 14 residues. CDR1 and CDR2 (germline): MGHRA, YSYEKL. DNA of the CDR3: TGCGCCAGCAGCCAGTCAATAAGGGGGGAGACCCAGTACTTC. This encodes CASSQSIRGETQYF.

The V and J genes are TRBV5-1 and TRBJ1-5, with D perhaps matching TRBD1 (5 bases). This CDR3 contains 14 residues. Trimming cost V 4 bases and J 2 bases, with 10 bases left between them. CDR1 and CDR2 (germline): SGHRS, YFSETQ. The DNA of the CDR3 is TGCGCCAGCAGCCCCGGGGGGGGCAATCAGCCCCAGCATTTT. As protein: CASSPGGGNQPQHF.

This clone was seen once. The chain is built from TRBV4-3 and TRBJ1-1; D unresolved. The length of the CDR3 is 14 residues. From germline, CDR1 is LGHNA and CDR2 YSLEER. The V end was cut by 4 bases, the J end by 10 bases, with 19 bases between. The DNA for the CDR3 is TGCGCCAGCAGCCCTAAATCAGAATCCATGGGAGCTTTCTTT. Amino acids: CASSPKSESMGAFF.

V and J are TRBV15 and TRBJ1-5; D remains ambiguous. This CDR3 region has 13 residues. Germline V lookup: CDR1 LNHNV, CDR2 YYDKDF (reference sequence). V was pared by 5 bases and J by 0 bases, with 5 bases between. CDR3 coding DNA: TGTGCCACCAGCTTGTATAGCAATCAGCCCCAGCATTTT. Amino acid sequence: CATSLYSNQPQHF.

This rearrangement joins TRBV7-9 to TRBJ2-7; D gene unclear. This CDR3 spans 12 amino acids. Trimming pared 8 bases from V and 2 bases from J, leaving 10 bases between. The germline V gene encodes CDR1 SEHNR and CDR2 FQNEAQ (reference sequence). The DNA for the CDR3 is TGTGCCAGCGGCTACGGTCCCTACGAGCAGTACTTC. This sequence encodes CASGYGPYEQYF.

V and J are TRBV18 and TRBJ2-3; 9 bases are shared with TRBD1. The ends lost 4 bases at V and 6 bases at J; junction bases unmatched: 11. CDR1 is KGHSH, CDR2 LQKENI, per germline. This CDR3 is 16 amino acids long. CDR3 sequence: CASSQNTGGAGDTQYF. DNA for the CDR3: TGTGCCAGCTCACAGAATACAGGGGGCGCGGGGGATACGCAGTATTTT.

Sample share makes this clone medium-sized (0.01 to 0.1%). The chain employs TRBV27 and TRBJ1-5; D is perhaps TRBD1 (5 bases). Trimming took 4 bases from V and 2 from J, leaving 6 bases between them. CDR1 and CDR2 from the germline V gene are MNHEY and SMNVEV (reference sequence). The CDR3 is 13 amino acids. This chain's CDR3 is CASSWGGNQPQHF. In DNA form, the CDR3 reads TGTGCCAGCAGTTGGGGGGGCAATCAGCCCCAGCATTTT.

This sequence joins TRBV27 and TRBJ2-5; 8 positions agree with TRBD1. The end of the DNA is better explained by TRBJ2-7, so the J call may be wrong. Per the germline V gene, CDR1 is MNHEY and CDR2 is SMNVEV (reference sequence). The CDR3 spans 13 residues. The CDR3 nucleotides read TGTGCCAGCCGGGGACAGGAGTCCTACGAGCAGTACTTC. Translation: CASRGQESYEQYF.

V gene TRBV5-4 combines with J gene TRBJ1-4, with a weak D call TRBD1 (5 bases). The V and J ends lost 4 bases and 5 bases respectively, with 12 bases between them. This CDR3 comprises 14 residues. Germline values: CDR1 SGHNT, CDR2 YYREEE (reference sequence). The CDR3 DNA sequence: TGTGCCAGCAGCACCGACAGAAGGAATGAAAAACTGTTTTTT. As protein: CASSTDRRNEKLFF.

The chain is built from TRBV7-8 and TRBJ1-1, with D perhaps matching TRBD1 (5 bases). Trimming stripped 1 base from V and 8 bases from J, with 14 bases between. The CDR3 extends over 14 amino acids. The germline gives CDR1 SGHVS, CDR2 FQNEAQ. For the CDR3, the DNA is TGTGCCAGCAGCTTAGGACTAGAGGGGTCGGAAGCTTTCTTT. Protein product: CASSLGLEGSEAFF.

The genes are TRBV7-8 and TRBJ1-2; the match to TRBD1 covers 11 bases. The CDR3 contains 15 residues. Germline CDR1 SGHVS, CDR2 FQNEAQ. V lost 2 bases to trimming and J lost 2 bases; unmatched junction nucleotides: 1. The DNA for the CDR3 is TGTGCCAGCAGCTTACGGACAGGGGGCAACTATGGCTACACCTTC. This sequence encodes CASSLRTGGNYGYTF.

The rearrangement uses TRBV18 and TRBJ2-2, with D tentatively TRBD1 (6 bases). CDR3 size: 15 residues. Germline V gene sequence: CDR1 KGHSH, CDR2 LQKENI. V was cut by 0 bases and J by 6 bases, with 11 bases left in between. In nucleotides, the CDR3 is TGTGCCAGCTCACCACCGAACAGGGTGGCCGGGGAGCTGTTTTTT. This encodes CASSPPNRVAGELFF.

Judged by abundance, this clone is medium-sized (0.01 to 0.1%). The chain combines TRBV4-3 with TRBJ1-6, with D possibly being TRBD1 (5 bases). Germline-derived CDR1 and CDR2 are LGHNA and YSLEER. This CDR3 spans 17 amino acids. V lost 2 bases and J 7 bases, leaving 18 bases between the germline ends. The chain's CDR3 is CASSQSPGPVLNSPLHF. The CDR3 DNA sequence: TGCGCCAGCAGCCAATCCCCAGGGCCCGTTCTCAATTCACCCCTCCACTTT.

This clone has only a few counts. The chain employs TRBV9 and TRBJ1-2, with D hard to call. Trimming cost V 3 bases and J 11 bases, with 14 bases left between them. Germline CDR1 and CDR2: SGDLS and YYNGEE. This CDR3 has 12 residues. This CDR3 reads CASSAEHPPYTF. Here the CDR3 DNA reads TGTGCCAGCAGCGCTGAACACCCCCCTTACACCTTC.

The chain uses TRBV7-2 and TRBJ2-2, with D hard to call. The V gene lost 5 bases and the J gene lost 7 bases, with 17 bases spanning the gap. Germline CDR1 reads SGHTA; CDR2 reads FQGNSA. The CDR3 has 15 amino acids. The CDR3 region is CASSKGGSPNGELFF. For the CDR3, the DNA is TGTGCCAGCAGCAAAGGCGGTTCCCCCAACGGGGAGCTGTTTTTT. Looking up the rest from reference TRBV7-2 and TRBJ2-2 gives the full variable domain: GAGVSQSPSNKVTEKGKDVELRCDPISGHTALYWYRQSLGQGLEFLIYFQGNSAPDKSGLPSDRFSAERTGGSVSTLTIQRTQQEDSAVYLCASSKGGSPNGELFFGEGSRLTVL.

V is TRBV6-6 and J is TRBJ1-2; D may be TRBD1 (5 bases). The germline CDR1 and CDR2 sequences are MNHNY and SVGAGI (reference sequence). Trimming removed 7 bases at V and 4 bases at J, with 22 bases between. CDR3 length: 16 residues. CDR3 in amino acids: CASNSWEGRRGYGYTF. The CDR3 DNA is TGTGCCAGCAACAGTTGGGAGGGGAGGAGGGGCTATGGCTACACCTTC.

This chain connects TRBV27 to TRBJ2-1, with unresolved D. Between the trimmed V and J ends, which lost 4 bases and 5 bases, there was a span of 6 bases. The CDR3 has 12 residues. Germline CDR1 and CDR2: MNHEY and SMNVEV (reference sequence). The CDR3: CASSSVHNEQFF. Here the CDR3 DNA reads TGTGCCAGCAGTTCGGTGCACAATGAGCAGTTCTTC.

This chain joins TRBV2 and TRBJ1-1; D not resolved. From germline, CDR1 is SNHLY and CDR2 FYNNEI. CDR3 length: 15 amino acids. Trimming removed 2 bases at V and 6 bases at J, with 16 bases between. Here the CDR3 reads CASSETPNGLSEAFF. CDR3 nucleotides: TGTGCCAGCAGTGAAACTCCCAACGGGTTATCTGAAGCTTTCTTT.

The chain's CDR3 is CASRAAGGYGYTF. In DNA form, the CDR3 reads TGTGCCAGTAGAGCGGCAGGGGGCTATGGCTACACCTTC. The chain couples TRBV19 to TRBJ1-2; 7 nucleotides agree with TRBD1. The trim removed 6 bases at V and 4 bases at J, leaving 5 bases unmatched. Germline V CDR1 and CDR2: LNHDA, SQIVND (reference sequence). The CDR3 consists of 13 residues.